Below are 14 T cell receptor beta chains sequenced from a single sample in a study of technical replicates of blood from several donors. Generated by immunoSEQ multiplex PCR, the TCRdb table keeps only in-frame clones and is missing some. The profile shows just under 85,000 clones, 85% to 95% of them singletons. Source material: T cells isolated from PBMCs. The source is a human donor in good health.

The gene calls are TRBV28 and TRBJ2-1; 7 bases align to TRBD2. Germline trimming cut 5 bases from V and 9 bases from J; bases unmatched to any gene: 22. CDR1 is MDHEN, CDR2 SYDVKM, per germline. This CDR3 has 18 residues. The CDR3 coding sequence is TGTGCCAGCAGTGTACCTCTTCTGGGAGGGCCGGCGGGGATTGAGCAGTTCTTC. Translating it yields CASSVPLLGGPAGIEQFF.

This clone has only a few counts. Mismatch with germline at one junction end may stem from a read error. The gene calls are TRBV6-1 and TRBJ2-7; the D gene is possibly TRBD1 (6 bases). The length of the CDR3 is 14 residues. Germline lookup yields CDR1 MNHNS and CDR2 SASEGT. The CDR3 region is CATSSGQSFYEQYF. Written as DNA, the CDR3 is TGTGCCACCAGTTCCGGACAGAGCTTCTACGAGCAGTACTTC.

The chain uses TRBV7-7 and TRBJ2-1; perhaps TRBD2 as D (6 bases). The germline CDR1 and CDR2 sequences are SSHAT and FNYEAQ (reference sequence). Trimming took off 5 bases at V and 6 bases at J, with 14 bases between the two ends. The length of the CDR3 is 14 residues. CDR3 sequence reads: CASSPSGRGNEQFF. DNA for the CDR3: TGTGCCAGCAGCCCATCAGGGCGGGGCAATGAGCAGTTCTTC.

This chain links TRBV9 with TRBJ2-3; 7 positions match TRBD2. V dropped 0 bases and J dropped 8; count of bases not matched to a gene: 6. There are 14 residues in the CDR3. The germline V gene encodes CDR1 SGDLS and CDR2 YYNGEE. The CDR3 spells CASSVVAGAGTQYF. CDR3 sequence (DNA): TGTGCCAGCAGCGTAGTGGCGGGAGCGGGTACGCAGTATTTT.

This sequence joins TRBV30 and TRBJ2-1; 7 nucleotides align to TRBD1. CDR3 length: 12 amino acids. V shed 1 base and J 14 bases; nucleotides not matched to a gene: 8. Per germline, CDR1 GTSNPN and CDR2 SVGIG (reference sequence). The CDR3 sequence: CAWSERQGSEFF. DNA of the CDR3: TGTGCCTGGAGTGAGCGACAGGGAAGTGAGTTCTTC.

This chain links TRBV9 with TRBJ1-2; TRBD1 aligns across 9 bases. The CDR3 consists of 18 residues. The V and J ends lost 0 bases and 3 bases, in that order; junction bases with no gene match: 12. The germline CDR1 and CDR2 sequences are SGDLS and YYNGEE. The CDR3 loop is CASSVGTGASVADYGYTF. DNA for the CDR3: TGTGCCAGCAGCGTAGGGACAGGGGCGTCGGTGGCTGACTATGGCTACACCTTC.

Here the CDR3 reads CASSWGTGIQPQHF. The CDR3 DNA reads TGTGCCAGTAGTTGGGGGACAGGGATTCAGCCCCAGCATTTT. The J gene is TRBJ1-5, the V gene TRBV19; TRBD1 agrees at 9 bases. CDR3 size: 14 residues. Germline values: CDR1 LNHDA, CDR2 SQIVND (reference sequence). J was trimmed by 6 bases and V by 5 bases; bases with no gene match: 5.

The chain recombines TRBV13 with TRBJ2-5, with 7 bases lining up with TRBD1. This CDR3 region has 14 residues. Trimming took 0 bases from V and 2 from J; bases not matched to a gene: 0. The germline V gene has CDR1 PRHDT and CDR2 FYEKMQ (reference sequence). CDR3 sequence (DNA): TGTGCCAGCAGCTTAGGGGGACAGCAAGAGACCCAGTACTTC. Its translation is CASSLGGQQETQYF.

This chain joins TRBV5-1 and TRBJ1-5; D unresolved. CDR1 and CDR2 (germline): SGHRS, YFSETQ. V gave up 3 bases and J gave up 5 bases, with 24 bases separating them. This CDR3 has 18 amino acids. CDR3 amino acids: CASSSPSPGRAQDQPQHF. The DNA of the CDR3 is TGCGCCAGCAGCTCCCCCAGTCCGGGAAGGGCCCAGGATCAGCCCCAGCATTTT.

V and J are TRBV28 and TRBJ1-2; possible D gene TRBD1, 6 bases. This CDR3 spans 16 amino acids. The V gene's germline CDR1 is MDHEN and CDR2 SYDVKM. V shed 1 base and J shed 4 bases, with 16 bases lying between them. The CDR3 reads CASSLYLGGAGYGYTF. DNA of the CDR3: TGTGCCAGCAGTTTATACTTGGGGGGGGCGGGCTATGGCTACACCTTC.

The chain recombines TRBV10-3 with TRBJ2-2, with 7 nucleotides matching TRBD1. CDR3 length: 17 residues. CDR1 and CDR2 from the germline V gene are ENHRY and SYGVKD. V shed 5 bases, J shed 6 bases, and the junction held 15 bases outside the gene matches. The CDR3 sequence is CAISSSRDSTHPGELFF. CDR3 nucleotide sequence: TGTGCCATCAGTTCGAGCCGGGACAGTACACATCCCGGGGAGCTGTTTTTT.

The chain has TRBV4-1 and TRBJ2-1; D ambiguous. Germline CDR1 is MGHRA and CDR2 is YSYEKL. Deletions cut 0 bases from V and 2 bases from J, with 8 bases between. This CDR3 is built from 15 residues. Here the CDR3 reads CASSQEVSAYNEQFF. Here the CDR3 DNA reads TGCGCCAGCAGCCAAGAGGTGAGCGCCTACAATGAGCAGTTCTTC.

The chain combines TRBV5-6 with TRBJ2-1, with 16 bases fitting TRBD2. The CDR3 is 19 amino acids. Per the germline V gene, CDR1 is SGHDT and CDR2 is YYEEEE. J was trimmed by 0 bases and V by 2 bases; bases with no gene match: 5. The CDR3 bases are TGTGCCAGCAGCTTTGGGACTAGCGGGAGGGCCCGCTCCTACAATGAGCAGTTCTTC. Protein: CASSFGTSGRARSYNEQFF.

The J gene is TRBJ2-7, the V gene TRBV7-6; TRBD1 matches 12 bases. The germline V gene encodes CDR1 SGHVS and CDR2 FNYEAQ. This CDR3 region has 14 residues. J gave up 4 bases and V 6 bases, and 4 bases lay outside the gene matches. The CDR3 reads CASSRGQGAYEQYF. The CDR3, as DNA: TGTGCCAGCAGTAGGGGACAGGGGGCGTACGAGCAGTACTTC.